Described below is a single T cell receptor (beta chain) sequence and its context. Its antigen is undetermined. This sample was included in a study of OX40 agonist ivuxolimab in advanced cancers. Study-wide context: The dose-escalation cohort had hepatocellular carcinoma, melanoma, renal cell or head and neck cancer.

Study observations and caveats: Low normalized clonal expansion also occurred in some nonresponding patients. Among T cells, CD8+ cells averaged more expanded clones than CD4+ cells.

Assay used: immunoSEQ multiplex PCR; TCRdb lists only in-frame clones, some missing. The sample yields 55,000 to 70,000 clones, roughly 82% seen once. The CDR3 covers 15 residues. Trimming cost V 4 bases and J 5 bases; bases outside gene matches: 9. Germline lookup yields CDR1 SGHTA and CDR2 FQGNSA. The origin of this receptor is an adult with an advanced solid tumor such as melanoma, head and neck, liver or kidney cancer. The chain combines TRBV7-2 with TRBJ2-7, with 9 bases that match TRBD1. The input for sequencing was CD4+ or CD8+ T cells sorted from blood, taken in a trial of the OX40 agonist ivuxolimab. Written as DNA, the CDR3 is TGTGCCAGCAGCTACCGGGACAGGGTTTCCCACGAGCAGTACTTC. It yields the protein CASSYRDRVSHEQYF.